Each of the 17 T cell receptor beta chains below was sequenced from the same sample in a study of neurological immune-mediated disorders. A single record per CDR3 protein comes from TCRdb applying MiXCR to the 5' RACE reads. The sample carries 55,000 to 65,000 distinct CDR3 sequences, nearly 10% recorded once. Time point: longitudinal time-point 2. Material for sequencing was PBMCs. Receptors originate from a man aged 25-45 years in good health.

Many counts were recorded for this clonotype. The V and J genes are TRBV20-1 and TRBJ2-5; 7 bases are shared with TRBD2. This CDR3 region has 14 residues. The J segment lost 2 bases and the V segment lost 3 bases, leaving 6 bases of the junction unmatched. CDR1 is DFQATT, CDR2 SNEGSKA, per germline (reference sequence). The CDR3 nucleotides read TGCAGTGCTAGGTCACTAGCGCGTCAAGAGACCCAGTACTTC. This sequence encodes CSARSLARQETQYF.

This rearrangement joins TRBV6-1 to TRBJ2-3; D possibly uses TRBD1 or TRBD2 (6 bases each). Germline V CDR1 and CDR2: MNHNS, SASEGT. The germline V and J ends were trimmed by 2 bases and 2 bases, with 11 bases remaining between them. The CDR3 loop spans 15 amino acids. CDR3: CASSELGGDTDTQYF. In DNA, the CDR3 is TGTGCCAGCAGTGAACTGGGGGGCGACACAGATACGCAGTATTTT.

The chain combines TRBV29-1 with TRBJ1-4; 12 bases agree with TRBD1. Trimming took 6 bases from V and 8 from J; bases not matched to a gene: 10. The length of the CDR3 is 15 residues. In germline, CDR1 is SQVTM, CDR2 ANQGSEA. CDR3 loop: CSVLYWDRGQEKLFF. As DNA, the CDR3 is TGCAGCGTGTTGTACTGGGACAGGGGGCAAGAAAAACTGTTTTTT.

This clonotype was seen many times. This rearrangement joins TRBV7-2 to TRBJ2-5; D assignment may be TRBD1 or TRBD2 (5 bases each). This CDR3 has 13 residues. Trimming took 3 bases from V and 5 from J, leaving 10 bases between them. In germline, CDR1 is SGHTA, CDR2 FQGNSA. Here the CDR3 DNA reads TGTGCCAGCAGCTTGGGGGTAGCGGAGACCCAGTACTTC. Encoded protein: CASSLGVAETQYF.

This clonotype appeared many times. J is TRBJ2-5 and V is TRBV3-1; D perhaps matches TRBD2 (5 bases). V was shortened by 3 bases and J by 2 bases, with 10 bases between the two germline ends. This CDR3 region has 14 residues. Per the germline V gene, CDR1 is LGHDT and CDR2 is YNNKEL (reference sequence). The CDR3 protein is CASSQSGGQETQYF. The CDR3 DNA follows: TGTGCCAGCAGCCAGAGCGGCGGGCAAGAGACCCAGTACTTC.

This clonotype was found many times. This chain joins TRBV29-1 and TRBJ2-1, with D maybe TRBD2 (5 bases). CDR1 SQVTM and CDR2 ANQGSEA come from the germline V gene. Between the trimmed V and J ends, which lost 2 bases and 7 bases, there was a span of 15 bases. This CDR3 spans 14 amino acids. The CDR3 reads CSVELRPRGNEQFF. As DNA, the CDR3 is TGCAGCGTTGAACTCCGTCCACGAGGGAATGAGCAGTTCTTC.

This clonotype was observed many times. Written as DNA, the CDR3 is TGTGCCAGCAGTTTAAGAGTAGCGGACTACAATGAGCAGTTCTTC. It specifies CASSLRVADYNEQFF. V and J are TRBV28 and TRBJ2-1; the D gene is possibly TRBD2 (6 bases). The CDR3 has 15 residues. V lost 2 bases and J 3 bases, leaving 11 bases between the germline ends. Germline V gene sequence: CDR1 MDHEN, CDR2 SYDVKM.

This clonotype was counted ten times or more. The chain couples TRBV5-5 to TRBJ2-1, with D hard to call. The CDR3 is 15 amino acids. V lost 0 bases, J lost 1 base, and 8 bases lay in between. Germline CDR1 is SGHKS and CDR2 is YYEKEE (reference sequence). For the CDR3, the DNA is TGTGCCAGCAGCTTGGCCCACGGATCCTACAATGAGCAGTTCTTC. Translated: CASSLAHGSYNEQFF.

This clonotype came up many times. The chain combines TRBV10-1 with TRBJ2-1; TRBD2 matches at 7 bases. Germline CDR1 WNHNN, CDR2 SYGVQD (reference sequence). With 3 bases clipped from V and 7 bases from J, the junction kept 6 bases outside the gene matches. There are 14 residues in the CDR3. DNA of the CDR3: TGCGCCAGCAGTGACGGGACTATAGTTAATGAGCAGTTCTTC. It is translated as CASSDGTIVNEQFF.

This clonotype appeared many times. The rearrangement links TRBV20-1 to TRBJ2-1, with 10 bases identical to TRBD2. V lost 1 base, J lost 6 bases, and 6 bases stayed unmatched. Germline-derived CDR1 and CDR2 are DFQATT and SNEGSKA (reference sequence). This CDR3 is built from 15 residues. The CDR3 nucleotides read TGCAGTGCTAGAGTCCAGCGGGAGGGCCGCAATGAGCAGTTCTTC. This codes for CSARVQREGRNEQFF.

This clonotype was observed at least ten times. This chain joins TRBV7-9 and TRBJ1-6, with D possibly matching TRBD1 (6 bases). The V and J ends lost 4 bases and 8 bases respectively, with 18 bases between them. This CDR3 is 16 amino acids long. CDR1 is SEHNR and CDR2 is FQNEAQ in the germline V gene (reference sequence). The CDR3 sequence is CASSSSVRTVDSPLHF. The CDR3 region has the DNA TGTGCCAGCAGCTCCTCGGTCCGGACAGTTGATTCACCCCTCCACTTT.

This clonotype was detected many times. The chain carries TRBV29-1 and TRBJ1-2; 8 nucleotides agree with TRBD1. Trimming at V came to 3 bases and at J to 3 bases, leaving 3 bases not matched to a gene. The germline gives CDR1 SQVTM, CDR2 ANQGSEA. This CDR3 region has 13 residues. The CDR3: CSVDQGAHYGYTF. The CDR3 DNA is TGCAGCGTTGATCAGGGGGCCCACTATGGCTACACCTTC.

This clonotype has a count of ten or more. The rearrangement joins TRBV5-1 to TRBJ1-6, with a possible D match to TRBD1 (6 bases). The CDR3 contains 15 residues. With 4 bases removed from V and 4 bases from J, the gap between germline ends came to 12 bases. The germline V gene encodes CDR1 SGHRS and CDR2 YFSETQ. CDR3 sequence: CASSVRDKYNSPLHF. The CDR3 nucleotides are TGCGCCAGCAGCGTCCGGGACAAATATAATTCACCCCTCCACTTT.

This clonotype came up many times. This chain links TRBV7-2 with TRBJ2-5, with D possibly TRBD1 on 6 matching bases. V gave up 4 bases and J gave up 3 bases, with 12 bases separating them. The germline V gene has CDR1 SGHTA and CDR2 FQGNSA. This CDR3 has 14 residues. CDR3 DNA: TGTGCCAGCAGCTCCACGACAGGAAAAGAGACCCAGTACTTC. Protein product: CASSSTTGKETQYF.

This clonotype was seen ten or more times. This sequence joins TRBV5-1 and TRBJ2-1, with 10 bases lining up with TRBD2. Germline V gene sequence: CDR1 SGHRS, CDR2 YFSETQ. The ends lost 4 bases at V and 0 bases at J; junction bases unmatched: 19. There are 21 residues in the CDR3. CDR3: CASSPTLNLPGLAYSYNEQFF. CDR3 sequence (DNA): TGCGCCAGCAGCCCGACCCTTAACCTACCGGGACTAGCGTACTCCTACAATGAGCAGTTCTTC.

This clonotype was seen repeatedly, ten times or more. The chain is built from TRBV7-2 and TRBJ2-7; D gene unclear. V lost 5 bases and J 6 bases, leaving 11 bases between the germline ends. Germline V gene sequence: CDR1 SGHTA, CDR2 FQGNSA. There are 12 residues in the CDR3. CDR3 region: CASSPDIGEQYF. DNA of the CDR3: TGTGCCAGCAGCCCCGACATCGGCGAGCAGTACTTC. The full variable domain, with the rest looked up from reference TRBV7-2 and TRBJ2-7, is GAGVSQSPSNKVTEKGKDVELRCDPISGHTALYWYRQSLGQGLEFLIYFQGNSAPDKSGLPSDRFSAERTGGSVSTLTIQRTQQEDSAVYLCASSPDIGEQYFGPGTRLTVT.

This clonotype was seen repeatedly, ten times or more. The V and J genes are TRBV20-1 and TRBJ2-7, with D maybe TRBD2 (5 bases). V was shortened by 3 bases and J by 9 bases, with 15 bases between the two germline ends. CDR1 and CDR2 (germline): DFQATT, SNEGSKA (reference sequence). The CDR3 runs 12 residues. CDR3 sequence (DNA): TGCAGTGCTAGTAAGTCTAGTGGAGGGCAGTACTTC. Translated: CSASKSSGGQYF.